This T cell receptor (beta chain) was observed in a study of blood T cell repertoires in COVID-19. Profiled with immunoSEQ multiplex PCR; TCRdb holds only in-frame clones, not every one. This sample carries approximately 75,000 clones, approximately 86% of them seen once, and the ten largest clones take 6% to 6.5%. Recruited during active infection, patients (from Seattle) were subsequently followed longitudinally. Germline assignment: CDR1 LNHDA and CDR2 SQIVND (reference sequence). Trimming removed 5 bases from V and 8 bases from J; junction bases left unmatched: 9. The CDR3 has 14 residues. The rearrangement uses TRBV19 and TRBJ2-1; 7 bases map to TRBD1. The receptor's source is a man at least 80 years old with COVID-19, enrolled during active disease. The sample consisted of peripheral blood. The CDR3 sequence is CASSFRGQSDEQFF. For the CDR3, the DNA is TGTGCCAGTAGTTTTCGGGGACAGTCCGATGAGCAGTTCTTC.